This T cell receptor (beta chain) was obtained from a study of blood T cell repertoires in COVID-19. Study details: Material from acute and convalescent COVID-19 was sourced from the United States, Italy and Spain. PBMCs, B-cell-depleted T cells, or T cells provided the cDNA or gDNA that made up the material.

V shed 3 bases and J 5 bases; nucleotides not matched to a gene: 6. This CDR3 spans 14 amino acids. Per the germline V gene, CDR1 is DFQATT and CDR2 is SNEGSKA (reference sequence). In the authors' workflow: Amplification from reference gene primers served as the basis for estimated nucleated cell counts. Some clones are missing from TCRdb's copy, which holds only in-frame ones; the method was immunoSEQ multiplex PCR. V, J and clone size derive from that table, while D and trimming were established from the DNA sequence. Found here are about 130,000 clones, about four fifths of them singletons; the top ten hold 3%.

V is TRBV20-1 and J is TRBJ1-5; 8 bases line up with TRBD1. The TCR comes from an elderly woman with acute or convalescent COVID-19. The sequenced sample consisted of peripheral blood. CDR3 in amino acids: CSASTGGRHQPQHF. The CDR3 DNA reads TGCAGTGCTAGTACAGGGGGTAGGCATCAGCCCCAGCATTTT.